The rows below give T cell receptor beta chains drawn from one sample of a study of siplizumab effects on memory and regulatory T cells. The data were produced by immunoSEQ multiplex PCR, yet TCRdb's version contains in-frame clones alone and is incomplete. The sample records about 100,000 clones, 90% to 95% being singletons. Source material: Tregs sorted from blood. The receptor source for this set is a human donor in good health. CDR3s include the opening cysteine and the closing phenylalanine or tryptophan. D genes are given only for firm matches. Size tells how often a clone was seen (once, few, many) or the class of an expanded clone, and some rows leave it out.

cdr3_aa | cdr3_nt | v_call | d_call | j_call | clone_size
CASSVATRGRGDNEQFF | TGTGCCAGCAGCGTAGCTACGAGGGGCAGGGGGGACAATGAGCAGTTCTTC | TRBV9 | NA | TRBJ2-1 | NA
CASSARLWTEAFF | TGTGCCAGCAGCGCTAGACTATGGACTGAAGCTTTCTTT | TRBV6-4 | NA | TRBJ1-1 | NA
CASSLEAGGSNEQFF | TGCGCCAGCAGCTTGGAAGCGGGAGGCTCCAATGAGCAGTTCTTC | TRBV5-1 | TRBD2 | TRBJ2-1 | NA
CASSSYYRDTEAFF | TGTGCCAGCAGCTCATATTACAGGGACACTGAAGCTTTCTTT | TRBV5-8 | NA | TRBJ1-1 | NA
CASSGLAGAETQYF | TGTGCCAGCAGCGGACTAGCGGGGGCGGAGACCCAGTACTTC | TRBV5-6 | TRBD2 | TRBJ2-5 | NA
CASSLPGVLTVNYGYTF | TGTGCCAGCAGCTTACCGGGAGTTCTGACAGTCAACTATGGCTACACCTTC | TRBV7-9 | NA | TRBJ1-2 | NA
CATGALAGVSDTQYF | TGTGCCACCGGGGCTCTAGCGGGAGTGTCAGATACGCAGTATTTT | TRBV19 | TRBD2 | TRBJ2-3 | NA
CASSLWTADSYNEQFF | TGCGCCAGCAGCCTTTGGACAGCCGACTCCTACAATGAGCAGTTCTTC | TRBV4-1 | NA | TRBJ2-1 | NA
CASSISGTRTDTQYF | TGTGCCAGCAGCATCTCCGGGACGCGCACAGATACGCAGTATTTT | TRBV11-2 | NA | TRBJ2-3 | NA
CASSIPYEQYF | TGTGCCAGCAGTATACCATACGAGCAGTACTTC | TRBV28 | NA | TRBJ2-7 | NA
CASSNSGTHIQYF | TGTGCCAGCAGTAACTCCGGGACCCACATTCAGTACTTC | TRBV6-1 | NA | TRBJ2-4 | NA
CASSMSVGRGGGYTF | TGTGCCAGTAGTATGAGTGTTGGCAGGGGGGGTGGCTACACCTTC | TRBV19 | TRBD1 | TRBJ1-2 | NA
CSGSQDNEQFF | TGCAGCGGTTCCCAAGACAATGAGCAGTTCTTC | TRBV29-1 | NA | TRBJ2-1 | NA
CASSLRSRPAGVADTQYF | TGCGCCAGCAGCTTGCGTTCTCGTCCAGCGGGAGTCGCAGATACGCAGTATTTT | TRBV5-1 | TRBD2 | TRBJ2-3 | NA
CATKRNSDLNYGYTF | TGTGCCACCAAGCGGAACTCAGACCTTAACTATGGCTACACCTTC | TRBV19 | NA | TRBJ1-2 | NA
CASSFHLAGGGETQYF | TGTGCCAGCAGTTTTCATTTAGCGGGAGGAGGGGAGACCCAGTACTTC | TRBV28 | TRBD2 | TRBJ2-5 | NA
CASSPPLADPYNEQFF | TGTGCCAGCTCACCACCCCTAGCGGATCCATACAATGAGCAGTTCTTC | TRBV18 | TRBD2 | TRBJ2-1 | NA
CASSQLWATSTSNQPQHF | TGTGCCAGTAGTCAACTATGGGCTACAAGCACTTCCAATCAGCCCCAGCATTTT | TRBV19 | NA | TRBJ1-5 | NA
CASSARGGNTIYF | TGTGCCAGCAGTGCCAGGGGAGGAAACACCATATATTTT | TRBV2 | NA | TRBJ1-3 | NA
CASTLGPSLTGELFF | TGTGCCAGCACCTTGGGGCCCAGCTTGACCGGGGAGCTGTTTTTT | TRBV9 | NA | TRBJ2-2 | once
CASSSDSVRNRIGGYEQYF | TGTGCCAGCAGCTCGGATTCGGTCAGAAACCGAATAGGGGGCTACGAGCAGTACTTC | TRBV11-3 | NA | TRBJ2-7 | NA
CASSLAGTGVNEKLFF | TGCGCCAGCAGCTTGGCCGGGACAGGTGTTAATGAAAAACTGTTTTTT | TRBV5-1 | TRBD1 | TRBJ1-4 | NA
CAGQRNTGELFF | TGTGCCGGCCAGCGGAACACCGGGGAGCTGTTTTTT | TRBV19 | NA | TRBJ2-2 | NA
CASSPLRGGDYNEQFF | TGTGCCAGCTCACCCCTTCGGGGCGGAGATTACAATGAGCAGTTCTTC | TRBV18 | NA | TRBJ2-1 | NA
CASSPGQGTGYTF | TGTGCCAGCAGTCCGGGACAGGGGACTGGCTACACCTTC | TRBV6-4 | TRBD1 | TRBJ1-2 | NA
CASSFFSGRAYNEQFF | TGTGCCAGCAGCTTCTTTAGCGGGAGGGCTTACAATGAGCAGTTCTTC | TRBV7-2 | TRBD2 | TRBJ2-1 | NA
CASSQQGGYGYTF | TGCGCCAGCAGCCAACAGGGGGGCTATGGCTACACCTTC | TRBV4-1 | TRBD1 | TRBJ1-2 | once
CASRRVQETQYF | TGTGCCAGCAGACGAGTACAAGAGACCCAGTACTTC | TRBV6-6 | NA | TRBJ2-5 | NA
CASSLNGGGNQPQHF | TGTGCCAGTAGTCTTAACGGAGGGGGAAATCAGCCCCAGCATTTT | TRBV19 | NA | TRBJ1-5 | NA
CASSRPGYQETQYF | TGTGCCAGCAGCCGCCCGGGCTACCAAGAGACCCAGTACTTC | TRBV14 | NA | TRBJ2-5 | once
CASSQGTYSYEQYF | TGTGCCAGCAGCCAGGGGACTTACTCCTACGAGCAGTACTTC | TRBV5-1 | NA | TRBJ2-7 | NA
CASSFSWRSSYEQYF | TGTGCCAGCAGTTTTTCTTGGCGCAGCTCCTACGAGCAGTACTTC | TRBV28 | NA | TRBJ2-7 | once
CASSPDRRYEQYF | TGTGCCAGCAGCCCTGACAGAAGGTACGAGCAGTACTTC | TRBV6-5 | NA | TRBJ2-7 | NA
CASSLSTDTQYF | TGTGCCAGTAGTTTAAGCACAGATACGCAGTATTTT | TRBV19 | NA | TRBJ2-3 | NA
CASSWDRAGNTIYF | TGTGCCAGCAGCTGGGACAGAGCTGGAAACACCATATATTTT | TRBV11-2 | TRBD1 | TRBJ1-3 | once
CASSWRQGITDTQYF | TGCGCCAGCAGCTGGCGACAGGGGATCACAGATACGCAGTATTTT | TRBV4-1 | TRBD1 | TRBJ2-3 | NA
CASSFRPGGTEAFF | TGTGCCAGTAGTTTTCGCCCAGGGGGCACTGAAGCTTTCTTT | TRBV19 | TRBD1 | TRBJ1-1 | once
CASSSWGAGGPFSYEQYF | TGTGCCAGCAGTTCCTGGGGGGCGGGAGGGCCATTCTCCTACGAGCAGTACTTC | TRBV28 | TRBD2 | TRBJ2-7 | NA
CASSEGQGAETQYF | TGCGCCAGCAGTGAGGGACAGGGAGCAGAGACCCAGTACTTC | TRBV10-1 | TRBD1 | TRBJ2-5 | NA
CASSLASEQFF | TGTGCCAGCAGCTTGGCCAGTGAGCAGTTCTTC | TRBV5-4 | NA | TRBJ2-1 | NA
CASSLRTVIETQYF | TGTGCCAGCAGCCTTCGGACAGTGATAGAGACCCAGTACTTC | TRBV5-4 | NA | TRBJ2-5 | NA
CASSFGHTGELFF | TGTGCCAGCAGTTTCGGGCACACCGGGGAGCTGTTTTTT | TRBV27 | NA | TRBJ2-2 | NA
CASSSFGAKDTQYF | TGTGCCAGCTCATCCTTCGGGGCAAAGGATACGCAGTATTTT | TRBV18 | NA | TRBJ2-3 | NA
CASSLVPGNTGELFF | TGCGCCAGCAGCTTGGTTCCGGGGAACACCGGGGAGCTGTTTTTT | TRBV5-1 | NA | TRBJ2-2 | NA
CASSPGLESDTQYF | TGTGCCAGCAGCCCCGGACTAGAATCAGATACGCAGTATTTT | TRBV5-4 | TRBD2 | TRBJ2-3 | few
CASSYSRGINYEQYF | TGTGCCAGCAGTTACTCGCGAGGGATAAATTACGAGCAGTACTTC | TRBV6-5 | NA | TRBJ2-7 | NA
CASSQDGWAAQPQHF | TGTGCCAGCAGCCAAGATGGCTGGGCCGCTCAGCCCCAGCATTTT | TRBV4-2 | NA | TRBJ1-5 | NA
CASRLAGQGLSGANVLTF | TGTGCCAGCAGGCTAGCGGGACAGGGCCTCTCTGGGGCCAACGTCCTGACTTTC | TRBV7-9 | NA | TRBJ2-6 | NA
CASSMSTDSTYYEQYF | TGTGCCAGTAGTATGAGCACGGACTCGACATACTACGAGCAGTACTTC | TRBV19 | NA | TRBJ2-7 | NA
CAIFDPAGPLNTGELFF | TGTGCCATCTTTGACCCGGCGGGACCCCTGAACACCGGGGAGCTGTTTTTT | TRBV10-3 | NA | TRBJ2-2 | NA
CASRKSGGGQPQHF | TGTGCCAGCAGGAAAAGCGGGGGTGGACAGCCCCAGCATTTT | TRBV2 | NA | TRBJ1-5 | NA
CASMGGRFGGELFF | TGTGCCAGCATGGGCGGGAGGTTCGGCGGGGAGCTGTTTTTT | TRBV2 | TRBD2 | TRBJ2-2 | NA
CASSMSAYAEAFF | TGTGCCAGCAGTATGTCAGCCTACGCTGAAGCTTTCTTT | TRBV6-5 | NA | TRBJ1-1 | once
CASSPILSIYEQYF | TGTGCCAGCAGCCCTATACTCTCCATATACGAGCAGTACTTC | TRBV11-2 | NA | TRBJ2-7 | NA
CASSKRDFWETQYF | TGTGCCAGCAGCAAAAGGGACTTTTGGGAGACCCAGTACTTC | TRBV21-1 | NA | TRBJ2-5 | once
CASSDAAEKGEAFF | TGTGCCAGCAGTGATGCCGCGGAAAAAGGAGAGGCTTTCTTT | TRBV6-1 | NA | TRBJ1-1 | NA
CASSLNNQPQHF | TGTGCCAGCAGCTTGAATAATCAGCCCCAGCATTTT | TRBV7-9 | NA | TRBJ1-5 | NA
CASSPAHGGYEQYF | TGTGCCAGCAGCCCGGCCCACGGGGGCTACGAGCAGTACTTC | TRBV7-2 | NA | TRBJ2-7 | NA
CASSFSGRESEQYF | TGTGCCAGCAGCTTTAGCGGGAGGGAAAGCGAGCAGTACTTC | TRBV5-4 | TRBD2 | TRBJ2-7 | NA
CASSSPRDRGAEKLFF | TGTGCCAGCAGCTCCCCAAGGGACAGGGGGGCTGAAAAACTGTTTTTT | TRBV28 | TRBD1 | TRBJ1-4 | NA